This TCR beta chain was recovered during a study of beta chain features in type 1 diabetes. Every isolated RNA sample was fully reverse transcribed, so sequencing captured expressed TCRB transcripts. Assay used: immunoSEQ multiplex PCR; TCRdb lists only in-frame clones, some missing. This sample has more than 150,000 clones, with over 8.5% found just once. This clone was counted at least ten times. Germline-derived CDR1 and CDR2 are MDHEN and SYDVKM. This CDR3 is built from 12 residues. The V end lost 5 bases, the J end lost 15 bases, and 18 bases lay between the germline ends. This clonotype was obtained from a man between 18 and 29 years old in good health. The sequenced sample was central memory CD4+ T cells from blood. The rearrangement links TRBV28 to TRBJ2-3, with a tentative D call TRBD1 (6 bases). This CDR3 reads CASSIQGSLGYF. The CDR3 DNA sequence: TGTGCCAGCAGTATTCAGGGGTCTTTAGGCTATTTT.